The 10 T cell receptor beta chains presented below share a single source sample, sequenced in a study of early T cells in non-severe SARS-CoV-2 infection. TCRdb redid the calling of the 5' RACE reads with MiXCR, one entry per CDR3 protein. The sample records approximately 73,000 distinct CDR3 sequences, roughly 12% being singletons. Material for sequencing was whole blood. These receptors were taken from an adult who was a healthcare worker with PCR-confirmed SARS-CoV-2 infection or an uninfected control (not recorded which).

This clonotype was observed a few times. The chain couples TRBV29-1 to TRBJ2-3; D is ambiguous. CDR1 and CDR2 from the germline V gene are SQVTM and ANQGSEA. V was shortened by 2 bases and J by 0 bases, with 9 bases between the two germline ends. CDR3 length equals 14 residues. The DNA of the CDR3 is TGCAGCGTTGAATGGGAAGGAAGCACAGATACGCAGTATTTT. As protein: CSVEWEGSTDTQYF.

The CDR3 reads CASSEGGSSGANVLTF. CDR3 nucleotides: TGTGCCAGCAGTGAAGGGGGGAGCTCTGGGGCCAACGTCCTGACTTTC. This chain uses TRBV25-1 with TRBJ2-6, with D perhaps TRBD2 (6 bases). CDR1 and CDR2 (germline): MGHDK, SYGVNS. This CDR3 spans 16 amino acids. With 2 bases removed from V and 0 bases from J, the gap between germline ends came to 8 bases.

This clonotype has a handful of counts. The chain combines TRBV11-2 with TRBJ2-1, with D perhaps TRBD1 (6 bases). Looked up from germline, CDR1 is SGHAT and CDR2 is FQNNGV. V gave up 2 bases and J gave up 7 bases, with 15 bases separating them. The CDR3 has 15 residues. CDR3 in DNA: TGTGCCAGCAGCTTAAGCAGGGGCGAGATAAATGAGCAGTTCTTC. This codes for CASSLSRGEINEQFF.

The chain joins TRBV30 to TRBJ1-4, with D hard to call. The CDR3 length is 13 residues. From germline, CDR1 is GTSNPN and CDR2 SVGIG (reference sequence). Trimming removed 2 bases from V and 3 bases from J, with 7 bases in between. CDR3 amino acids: CAWSFQSNEKLFF. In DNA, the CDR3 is TGTGCCTGGAGTTTCCAGTCTAATGAAAAACTGTTTTTT. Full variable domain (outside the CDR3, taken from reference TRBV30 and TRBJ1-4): SQTIHQWPATLVQPVGSPLSLECTVEGTSNPNLYWYRQAAGRGLQLLFYSVGIGQISSEVPQNLSASRPQDRQFILSSKKLLLSDSGFYLCAWSFQSNEKLFFGSGTQLSVL.

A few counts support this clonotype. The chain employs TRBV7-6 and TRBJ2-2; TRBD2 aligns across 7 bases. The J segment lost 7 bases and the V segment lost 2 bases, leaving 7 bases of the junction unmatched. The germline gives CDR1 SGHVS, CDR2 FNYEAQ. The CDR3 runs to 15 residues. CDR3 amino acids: CASSLFVPGGGELFF. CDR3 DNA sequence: TGTGCCAGCAGCTTATTTGTTCCGGGGGGCGGGGAGCTGTTTTTT.

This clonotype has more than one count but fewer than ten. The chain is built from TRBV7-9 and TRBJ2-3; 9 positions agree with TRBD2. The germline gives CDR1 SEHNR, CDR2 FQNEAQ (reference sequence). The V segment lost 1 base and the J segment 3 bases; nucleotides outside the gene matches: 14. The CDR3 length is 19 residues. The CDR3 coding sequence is TGTGCCAGCAGCTTAGACTATCCTTTGGCGGGGGGGCCGACAGATACGCAGTATTTT. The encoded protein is CASSLDYPLAGGPTDTQYF.

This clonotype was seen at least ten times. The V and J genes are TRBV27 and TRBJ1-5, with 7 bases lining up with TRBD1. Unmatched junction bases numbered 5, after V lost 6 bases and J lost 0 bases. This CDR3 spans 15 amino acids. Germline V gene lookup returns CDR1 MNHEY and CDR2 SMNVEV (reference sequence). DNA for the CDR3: TGTGCCAGCAGCCCCGGACAGGTTAGCAATCAGCCCCAGCATTTT. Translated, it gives CASSPGQVSNQPQHF.

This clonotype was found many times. CDR3 in amino acids: CSATGLASYNEQFF. As DNA, the CDR3 is TGCAGTGCTACGGGACTAGCCTCCTACAATGAGCAGTTCTTC. The chain combines TRBV20-1 with TRBJ2-1; TRBD2 agrees at 9 bases. Germline CDR1 is DFQATT and CDR2 is SNEGSKA (reference sequence). This CDR3 is 14 amino acids long. V shed 4 bases and J 0 bases; nucleotides not matched to a gene: 1.

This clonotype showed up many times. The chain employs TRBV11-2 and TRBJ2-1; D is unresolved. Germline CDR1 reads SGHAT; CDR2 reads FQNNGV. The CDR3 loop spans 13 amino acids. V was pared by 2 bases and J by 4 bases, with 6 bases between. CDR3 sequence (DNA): TGTGCCAGCAGCTTAATGCGGTACAATGAGCAGTTCTTC. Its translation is CASSLMRYNEQFF.

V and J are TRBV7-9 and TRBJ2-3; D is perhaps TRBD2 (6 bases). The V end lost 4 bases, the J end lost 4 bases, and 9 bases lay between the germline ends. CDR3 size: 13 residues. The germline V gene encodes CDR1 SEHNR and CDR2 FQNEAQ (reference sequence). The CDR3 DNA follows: TGTGCCAGCAGCTGGGGGGAATCAGATACGCAGTATTTT. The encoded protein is CASSWGESDTQYF.